This is a list of T cell receptor beta chains from one sample in a study of CD8 T cells in Susac syndrome. MiXCR was run by TCRdb on the immunoSEQ multiplex PCR reads, yielding one entry per CDR3 protein. This table has some 150,000 distinct CDR3 sequences, 94% appearing once. The source material was CD8+ T cells from PBMCs. Receptors originate from a human donor in good health. CDR3s include the opening cysteine and the closing phenylalanine or tryptophan. D genes are given only for firm matches. Only some rows state a clone size, as once, few, many or a class for expanded clones.

clone size	V gene	D gene	J gene	CDR3 protein	CDR3 DNA
.	TRBV4-3	TRBD2	TRBJ2-5	CASSQGGLVKETQYF	TGCGCCAGCAGCCAGGGGGGACTAGTTAAAGAGACCCAGTACTTC
.	TRBV6-5	.	TRBJ1-4	CASSYAFGPGVSTNEKLFF	TGTGCCAGCAGTTACGCATTCGGCCCAGGGGTTTCAACTAATGAAAAACTGTTTTTT
.	TRBV2	TRBD1	TRBJ2-2	CASSLWKGQANTGELFF	TGTGCCAGCAGTCTATGGAAGGGACAGGCGAACACCGGGGAGCTGTTTTTT
.	TRBV7-9	.	TRBJ2-7	CASSETLSRGNEQYF	TGTGCCAGCAGCGAGACCTTAAGCAGGGGAAACGAGCAGTACTTC
.	TRBV27	.	TRBJ1-2	CASRGFDYGYTF	TGTGCCAGCAGGGGTTTCGACTATGGCTACACCTTC
.	TRBV27	.	TRBJ2-3	CASSALQGSTDTQYF	TGTGCCAGCAGTGCGTTACAGGGTTCCACAGATACGCAGTATTTT
.	TRBV4-3	.	TRBJ2-3	CASSQEISDTQYF	TGCGCCAGCAGCCAAGAGATCTCGGATACGCAGTATTTT
.	TRBV27	TRBD1	TRBJ2-2	CASSPKPGTGIHTGELFF	TGTGCCAGCAGTCCAAAGCCCGGGACAGGGATTCACACCGGGGAGCTGTTTTTT
.	TRBV20-1	.	TRBJ2-7	CSARDVAYEQYF	TGCAGTGCTAGAGATGTCGCCTACGAGCAGTACTTC
.	TRBV5-1	.	TRBJ2-7	CASSWDSRTYEQYF	TGCGCCAGCAGCTGGGACTCACGGACCTACGAGCAGTACTTC
.	TRBV6-4	.	TRBJ1-4	CASPEWRELFF	TGTGCCTCTCCGGAGTGGAGGGAACTGTTTTTT
.	TRBV27	.	TRBJ2-5	CASSLQEQETQYF	TGTGCCAGCAGTTTACAGGAGCAAGAGACCCAGTACTTC
once	TRBV27	.	TRBJ1-4	CASSLVRGTNEKLFF	TGTGCCAGCAGTTTAGTTAGGGGAACTAATGAAAAACTGTTTTTT
.	TRBV27	.	TRBJ1-4	CASSSLGVAEKLFF	TGTGCCAGCAGTTCTCTAGGGGTAGCGGAAAAACTGTTTTTT
.	TRBV14	.	TRBJ1-5	CASSQDVSSQHF	TGTGCCAGCAGCCAAGATGTAAGCTCCCAGCATTTT
.	TRBV7-8	TRBD1	TRBJ1-2	CASDYTGVGGYTF	TGTGCCAGCGACTACACAGGGGTCGGGGGCTACACCTTC
.	TRBV7-9	TRBD2	TRBJ2-7	CASSFSSGTDEQYF	TGTGCCAGCAGCTTCTCCAGCGGGACCGACGAGCAGTACTTC
.	TRBV9	.	TRBJ2-4	CASSSEWDIQYF	TGTGCCAGCAGCAGCGAGTGGGACATTCAGTACTTC
.	TRBV20-1	TRBD2	TRBJ2-7	CSARGLAGARSSSYEQYF	TGCAGTGCCCGTGGACTAGCGGGAGCCCGGTCCAGCTCCTACGAGCAGTACTTC
.	TRBV2	.	TRBJ1-4	CASSEGMGRSEKLFF	TGTGCCAGCAGTGAAGGGATGGGGAGGAGTGAAAAACTGTTTTTT
.	TRBV28	TRBD2	TRBJ2-7	CASSFVLAGVEQYF	TGTGCCAGCAGTTTCGTACTAGCGGGAGTCGAGCAGTACTTC
.	TRBV7-9	TRBD1	TRBJ1-2	CASSFDPGTGSRGYTF	TGTGCCAGCAGCTTTGACCCCGGGACAGGGAGTCGTGGCTACACCTTC
.	TRBV30	TRBD1	TRBJ1-1	CAWSVLGTDEAFF	TGTGCCTGGAGTGTACTAGGGACAGATGAAGCTTTCTTT
.	TRBV27	.	TRBJ2-7	CASSFDTESYEQYF	TGTGCCAGCAGTTTTGACACCGAGTCCTACGAGCAGTACTTC
.	TRBV28	.	TRBJ2-7	CASSPLEDEAYEQYF	TGTGCCAGCAGTCCCTTAGAGGACGAGGCCTACGAGCAGTACTTC
.	TRBV27	.	TRBJ2-7	CASSLQGIASEQYF	TGTGCCAGCAGTTTACAGGGGATTGCGAGCGAGCAGTACTTC
.	TRBV30	TRBD1	TRBJ2-2	CAWNIGQGSGELFF	TGTGCCTGGAATATAGGACAGGGATCCGGGGAGCTGTTTTTT
.	TRBV27	.	TRBJ1-5	CASSLFDGNQPQHF	TGTGCCAGCAGTTTATTCGACGGCAATCAGCCCCAGCATTTT
.	TRBV20-1	.	TRBJ2-2	CSARASTGELFF	TGCAGTGCTAGGGCGAGTACCGGGGAGCTGTTTTTT
.	TRBV20-1	TRBD1	TRBJ1-1	CSAKPGGAFF	TGCAGTGCTAAACCAGGGGGAGCTTTCTTT
once	TRBV7-9	.	TRBJ2-1	CASSARNNEQFF	TGTGCCAGCAGCGCGAGAAACAATGAGCAGTTCTTC
once	TRBV7-9	.	TRBJ1-1	CASSLAGQYTEAFF	TGTGCCAGCAGCTTAGCCGGACAGTACACTGAAGCTTTCTTT
.	TRBV12-3/TRBV12-4	TRBD2	TRBJ2-5	CASSGTSEETQYF	TGTGCCAGCAGCGGGACTAGCGAGGAGACCCAGTACTTC
.	TRBV28	.	TRBJ2-2	CASSPGSGELFF	TGTGCCAGCAGTCCCGGGTCCGGGGAGCTGTTTTTT
.	TRBV4-3	.	TRBJ1-2	CASSQVRKNYGYTF	TGCGCCAGCAGCCAAGTCAGAAAAAACTATGGCTACACCTTC
.	TRBV29-1	.	TRBJ2-7	CSVVASTYEQYF	TGCAGCGTTGTGGCCAGTACCTACGAGCAGTACTTC
.	TRBV21-1	.	TRBJ2-5	CASSKWGPETQYF	TGTGCCAGCAGCAAGTGGGGGCCGGAGACCCAGTACTTC
.	TRBV15	.	TRBJ2-2	CATSPPFDTGELFF	TGTGCCACCAGCCCCCCTTTTGACACCGGGGAGCTGTTTTTT
once	TRBV2	.	TRBJ2-6	CAIMRVGRDGDLWGANVLTF	TGTGCCATCATGCGAGTAGGTCGGGACGGCGATCTCTGGGGGGCCAACGTCCTGACTTTC
.	TRBV27	TRBD2	TRBJ2-1	CASSLSTGGLHNEQFF	TGTGCCAGCAGTTTATCGACGGGAGGCTTGCACAATGAGCAGTTCTTC
.	TRBV30	TRBD2	TRBJ2-1	CAWSVGAGAYNEQFF	TGTGCCTGGAGTGTAGGGGCGGGAGCCTACAATGAGCAGTTCTTC
.	TRBV13	TRBD2	TRBJ2-7	CASSLSPGLAEYEQYF	TGTGCCAGCAGCTTGAGCCCGGGACTAGCTGAATACGAGCAGTACTTC
.	TRBV27	TRBD2	TRBJ2-7	CASSSLSGISYEQYF	TGTGCCAGCAGTTCCCTTAGCGGGATCTCCTACGAGCAGTACTTC
.	TRBV5-1	TRBD1	TRBJ1-2	CASRQDRDHGYTF	TGCGCCAGCAGACAAGACAGGGACCATGGCTACACCTTC
.	TRBV12-3/TRBV12-4	.	TRBJ2-5	CASSFGQRGTQYF	TGTGCCAGCAGTTTTGGCCAGAGGGGGACCCAGTACTTC
.	TRBV7-9	TRBD1	TRBJ2-7	CASSLPGTGHEQYF	TGTGCCAGCAGCCTACCCGGGACAGGGCACGAGCAGTACTTC